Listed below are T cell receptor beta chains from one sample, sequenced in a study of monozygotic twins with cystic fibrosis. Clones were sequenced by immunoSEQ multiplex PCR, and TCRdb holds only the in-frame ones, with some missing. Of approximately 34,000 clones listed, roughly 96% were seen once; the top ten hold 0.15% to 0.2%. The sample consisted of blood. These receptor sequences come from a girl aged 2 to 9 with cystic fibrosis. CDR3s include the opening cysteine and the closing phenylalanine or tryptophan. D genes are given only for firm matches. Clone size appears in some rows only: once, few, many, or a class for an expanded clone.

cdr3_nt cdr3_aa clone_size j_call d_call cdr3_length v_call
TGTGCCAGCAGCCGAGGGGGCTCGCCACCCTCTGGAAACACCATATATTTT CASSRGGSPPSGNTIYF - TRBJ1-3 TRBD1 17 TRBV7-9
TGTGCCAGCAGCTTAGGCACTCACTATGGCTACACCTTC CASSLGTHYGYTF once TRBJ1-2 - 13 TRBV7-9
TGTGCCAGCAGCAGCGGACAGGGGACGCAGTACTTC CASSSGQGTQYF - TRBJ2-7 TRBD1 12 TRBV5-6
TGTGCCAGCAGTGAATCATTTGCCGGGGAGCTGTTTTTT CASSESFAGELFF - TRBJ2-2 - 13 TRBV6-1
TGTGCCAGCAGTGGCTTGACTAGCGGGAGTCACGAGCAGTACTTC CASSGLTSGSHEQYF - TRBJ2-7 TRBD2 15 TRBV6-1
TGTGCCAGCAGTTTGGGCCTAGCGGGAGGACCTACGAACACCGGGGAGCTGTTTTTT CASSLGLAGGPTNTGELFF - TRBJ2-2 TRBD2 19 TRBV28
TGCAGCGTTGGGGGGCCGACAGGGGCGAGCGACGAGCAGTACTTC CSVGGPTGASDEQYF - TRBJ2-7 TRBD1 15 TRBV29-1
TGTGCCAGCAGCTTAGCTGGGCGGGCTGAAGCTTTCTTT CASSLAGRAEAFF - TRBJ1-1 - 13 TRBV7-6
TGTGCCAGCAGCTTGGGTCAGGGGTTGTACATTCAGTACTTC CASSLGQGLYIQYF - TRBJ2-4 - 14 TRBV7-8
TGTGCCAGCACCACTAACGCCTACGAGCAGTACTTC CASTTNAYEQYF - TRBJ2-7 - 12 TRBV5-6
TGTGCCACCGGGACAGTTAATGAAAAACTGTTTTTT CATGTVNEKLFF - TRBJ1-4 TRBD1 12 TRBV19
TGTGCCAGCAGGGGACAGATTTATAGCAATCAGCCCCAGCATTTT CASRGQIYSNQPQHF - TRBJ1-5 TRBD1 15 TRBV28
TGTGCCAGCACTCCCGAAGCGAACACTGAAGCTTTCTTT CASTPEANTEAFF - TRBJ1-1 - 13 TRBV7-9
TGCAGCGTTGAAGGTCGGGAAGAGACCCAGTACTTC CSVEGREETQYF - TRBJ2-5 - 12 TRBV29-1
TGTGCCAGCAGCGTGACAGGGGGCATAGATACGCAGTATTTT CASSVTGGIDTQYF - TRBJ2-3 TRBD1 14 TRBV5-4
TGCGCCAGTAAAAGGGACGGAACAGTCGGGGAGCTGTTTTTT CASKRDGTVGELFF - TRBJ2-2 - 14 TRBV5-1
TGTGCCAGCAGCTTGTCCCCAGGGGACGGAAACACCATATATTTT CASSLSPGDGNTIYF - TRBJ1-3 - 15 TRBV5-4
TGTGCCAGCAGCCCGGCGGTCCCCTACGAGCAGTACTTC CASSPAVPYEQYF - TRBJ2-7 - 13 TRBV7-9
TGCGCCAGCAGCCAAGAATCCGGTGGTGGCACAGATACGCAGTATTTT CASSQESGGGTDTQYF - TRBJ2-3 - 16 TRBV4-1
TGTGCCAGCACTTCCAGGGGGGGAGGGCAGTACTTC CASTSRGGGQYF once TRBJ2-7 - 12 TRBV28
TGTGCCAGCAGCGCCCGACAGGGACTGAACACTGAAGCTTTCTTT CASSARQGLNTEAFF once TRBJ1-1 TRBD1 15 TRBV7-9
TGTGCCAGCAGTGACTCCCCCTACGAGCAGTACTTC CASSDSPYEQYF - TRBJ2-7 - 12 TRBV27
TGTGCCAGCAGCGTTATAGGGCAGGGAAGGGATGAGCAGTTCTTC CASSVIGQGRDEQFF - TRBJ2-1 - 15 TRBV4-2
TGTGCCAGCAGCGTAGGCTCAGGGGGATCAGATACGCAGTATTTT CASSVGSGGSDTQYF - TRBJ2-3 TRBD1 15 TRBV9
TGTGCCAACAGCCCACGGACAGGGTGGGAGACCCAGTACTTC CANSPRTGWETQYF - TRBJ2-5 TRBD1 14 TRBV27
TGTGCCATCAGTGAGTCTGGGGAAGCTTTCTTT CAISESGEAFF - TRBJ1-1 - 11 TRBV10-3
TGTGCCAGCGGGGGATATAATGAAGGGGATTGGGAGGGCCTGTGGAGCGATGGCTACACCTTC CASGGYNEGDWEGLWSDGYTF - TRBJ1-2 - 21 TRBV2
TGTGCCAGCAGCTTGCAGGGGAGCAATCAGCCCCAGCATTTT CASSLQGSNQPQHF - TRBJ1-5 - 14 TRBV7-9
TGTGCCAGCAGTTACGGGACAGGGACAACCTACGAGCAGTACTTC CASSYGTGTTYEQYF once TRBJ2-7 TRBD1 15 TRBV6-5
TGTGCCAGCAGCTTAGGCCCCCCAGCTCAGCCCCAGCATTTT CASSLGPPAQPQHF - TRBJ1-5 - 14 TRBV11-2
TGTGCCAGCAGCAACGGGGAGGGGGCGCGTGAAAAACTGTTTTTT CASSNGEGAREKLFF - TRBJ1-4 TRBD1 15 TRBV9
TGTGCCAGCAATTCACGGGAAGGAGATACGCAGTATTTT CASNSREGDTQYF - TRBJ2-3 - 13 TRBV28
TGCAGCGTCGCGACTAGCGGGAGTCCCAATGAGCAGTTCTTC CSVATSGSPNEQFF - TRBJ2-1 TRBD2 14 TRBV29-1
TGTGCCAGCAGCCAAGATACGGCAGCCCAAGAGACCCAGTACTTC CASSQDTAAQETQYF - TRBJ2-5 - 15 TRBV4-2
TGTGCCAGCAGCAAAAGACTAGCGGGAGGGTTCAATGAGCAGTTCTTC CASSKRLAGGFNEQFF - TRBJ2-1 TRBD2 16 TRBV5-4
TGTGCCAGCAGTAGGATAAAGGCTAACTATGGCTACACCTTC CASSRIKANYGYTF - TRBJ1-2 - 14 TRBV2
TGCAGCGTCCCTAGCACAGATACGCAGTATTTT CSVPSTDTQYF - TRBJ2-3 - 11 TRBV29-1
TGTGCCAGCAGTCCTGCAGGGACAGTTCTTTCAGATACGCAGTATTTT CASSPAGTVLSDTQYF - TRBJ2-3 TRBD1 16 TRBV5-6
TGTGCCTGGAGTGTACAGTTAGCGAACATTCAGTACTTC CAWSVQLANIQYF - TRBJ2-4 - 13 TRBV30
TGTGCTAGCAGCCCCGGGCCGGGGCACAATGAGCAGTTCTTC CASSPGPGHNEQFF once TRBJ2-1 - 14 TRBV7-7
TGTGCCAGCAGTTACTTAGCTGGGCAAGAGACCCAGTACTTC CASSYLAGQETQYF - TRBJ2-5 - 14 TRBV6-5
TGCGCCAGCAGGACACTTGGTGGAACTAGGGATGGCTACACCTTC CASRTLGGTRDGYTF - TRBJ1-2 - 15 TRBV4-1